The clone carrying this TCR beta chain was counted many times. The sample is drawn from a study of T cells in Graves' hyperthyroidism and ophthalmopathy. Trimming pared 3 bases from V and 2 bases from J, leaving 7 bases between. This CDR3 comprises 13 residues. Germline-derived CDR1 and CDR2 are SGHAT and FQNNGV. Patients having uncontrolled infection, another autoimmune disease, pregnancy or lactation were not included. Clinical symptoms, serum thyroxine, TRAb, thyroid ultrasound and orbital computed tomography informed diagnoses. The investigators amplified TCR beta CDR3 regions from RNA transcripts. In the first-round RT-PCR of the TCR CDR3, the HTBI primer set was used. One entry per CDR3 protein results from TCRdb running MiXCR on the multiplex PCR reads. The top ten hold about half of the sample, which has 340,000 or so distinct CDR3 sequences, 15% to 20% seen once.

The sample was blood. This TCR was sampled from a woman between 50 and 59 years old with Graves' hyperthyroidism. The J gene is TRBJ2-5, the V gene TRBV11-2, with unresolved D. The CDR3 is CASSFSSQETQYF. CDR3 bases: TGTGCCAGCAGCTTTTCGTCACAAGAGACCCAGTACTTC.